This TCR beta chain came from a study of CD8+ T cells in alopecia areata. Germline CDR1 is MNHEY and CDR2 is SMNVEV (reference sequence). The CDR3 consists of 15 residues. Germline trimming cut 5 bases from V and 3 bases from J; bases unmatched to any gene: 10. PBMCs served as the source from which CD4+ and CD8+ T cells were sorted. Following RNA extraction, reverse transcription yielded cDNA that acted as the sequencing template. Using immunoSEQ multiplex PCR, the repertoire was profiled, and TCRdb retains in-frame clones only, with some absent. The table records some 150,000 clones, less than 65% of them present only once. Worth noting for this clone: Its target is not known.

The study's findings and limits: Researchers report lesional scalp, most notably alopecia totalis/universalis, outstripped normal scalp in clonality.

This rearrangement joins TRBV27 to TRBJ2-7; 7 positions match TRBD2. The sample comprised CD8+ T cells sorted from blood. This TCR came from a human donor in good health. The CDR3 spells CASSRWGGVSYEQYF. The CDR3 DNA sequence: TGTGCCAGCAGTCGCTGGGGGGGAGTGAGCTACGAGCAGTACTTC.